What follows are 29 T cell receptor beta chains derived from one specimen sequenced in a study of blood T cells in healthy people across ages (dated by TCRdb to the mid-2010s). The receptor library was made with 5' RACE. The instrument given in TCRdb is Illumina HiSeq 2500. A second about 7 to 12 cycle PCR used a sample-barcoded 5' primer and a J-beta primer mix. TCRdb applied fastp at Q25 and MiXCR to the public reads, then kept only in-frame beta chains. Every distinct CDR3 protein forms one entry, paired with its most common genes and DNA. This sample holds nearly 1 million distinct CDR3 sequences; roughly 51% were observed only once. The top ten clonotypes cover 20% to 25% of the sample. Sequencing used blood. The receptors come from a woman aged 60-75 years in good health.

The V and J genes are TRBV7-9 and TRBJ2-7; TRBD2 matches 10 bases. V shed 1 base and J 7 bases; nucleotides not matched to a gene: 7. The CDR3 spans 15 residues. Germline V gene lookup returns CDR1 SEHNR and CDR2 FQNEAQ (reference sequence). CDR3 residues: CASSLVLAGVGEQYF. The CDR3 nucleotides read TGTGCCAGCAGCTTAGTCCTAGCGGGAGTTGGTGAGCAGTACTTC.

This clonotype was observed a handful of times. V gene TRBV7-8 combines with J gene TRBJ2-3; D is undetermined. Germline CDR1 reads SGHVS; CDR2 reads FQNEAQ. The CDR3 runs to 16 residues. V was pared by 0 bases and J by 0 bases, with 10 bases between. CDR3 protein: CASSLATGPSTDTQYF. CDR3 DNA: TGTGCCAGCAGCTTAGCAACGGGCCCTAGCACAGATACGCAGTATTTT.

This clonotype was picked up a small number of times. This chain joins TRBV7-2 and TRBJ2-7; 10 bases map to TRBD2. Germline CDR1 SGHTA, CDR2 FQGNSA. CDR3 length: 15 amino acids. With 3 bases clipped from V and 5 bases from J, the junction kept 7 bases outside the gene matches. The CDR3 reads CASSLSSGREHEQYF. CDR3 sequence (DNA): TGTGCCAGCAGCTTGTCTAGCGGGAGAGAACACGAGCAGTACTTC.

This rearrangement joins TRBV5-1 to TRBJ2-1; D is possibly TRBD2 (6 bases). Trimming pared 3 bases from V and 0 bases from J, leaving 10 bases between. Germline CDR1 is SGHRS and CDR2 is YFSETQ. The CDR3 has 15 amino acids. CDR3 loop: CASSWGDLSYNEQFF. CDR3 in DNA: TGCGCCAGCAGCTGGGGGGACCTCTCCTACAATGAGCAGTTCTTC.

This clonotype was detected a few times. This chain links TRBV4-3 with TRBJ2-7; 7 positions match TRBD2. The length of the CDR3 is 16 residues. The V gene's germline CDR1 is LGHNA and CDR2 YSLEER. J lost 0 bases, V lost 0 bases, and 5 bases had no gene match. CDR3 amino acids: CASSQDSGGSSYEQYF. CDR3 coding DNA: TGCGCCAGCAGCCAAGATAGTGGCGGGAGCTCCTACGAGCAGTACTTC.

V is TRBV11-2 and J is TRBJ2-5; TRBD2 matches at 9 bases. Looked up from germline, CDR1 is SGHAT and CDR2 is FQNNGV. V gave up 5 bases and J gave up 2 bases; unmatched junction bases: 12. The CDR3 is 17 amino acids. The CDR3 reads CASSPHRAGGIQETQYF. CDR3 nucleotides: TGTGCCAGCAGCCCGCACCGGGCGGGAGGGATACAAGAGACCCAGTACTTC.

The chain links TRBV7-8 to TRBJ2-7, with D perhaps TRBD2 (6 bases). This CDR3 comprises 17 residues. Germline CDR1 reads SGHVS; CDR2 reads FQNEAQ. V dropped 5 bases and J dropped 2 bases, with 22 bases sitting between them. The CDR3 bases are TGTGCCAGCAGCGTACCCCGTGGGGGGACCTCTACCTACGAGCAGTACTTC. Its protein product is CASSVPRGGTSTYEQYF.

This clonotype was counted only a few times. The genes are TRBV27 and TRBJ1-4, with D possibly TRBD1 on 6 matching bases. This CDR3 spans 14 amino acids. Trimming stripped 1 base from V and 8 bases from J, with 11 bases between. Germline values: CDR1 MNHEY, CDR2 SMNVEV (reference sequence). Written as DNA, the CDR3 is TGTGCCAGCAGTTTATGGGGTCAGGGGGAAAAACTGTTTTTT. This codes for CASSLWGQGEKLFF.

The chain combines TRBV7-6 with TRBJ1-2, with a possible D match to TRBD1 (5 bases). Germline values: CDR1 SGHVS, CDR2 FNYEAQ. V shed 1 base and J shed 6 bases, with 18 bases lying between them. There are 16 residues in the CDR3. CDR3 nucleotide sequence: TGTGCCAGCAGCTTAGTTGCAGGTGGCAGGGTGAATGGCTACACCTTC. Its translation: CASSLVAGGRVNGYTF.

V and J are TRBV15 and TRBJ2-3; tentative D call: TRBD1 (6 bases). This CDR3 is 17 amino acids long. In germline, CDR1 is LNHNV, CDR2 YYDKDF (reference sequence). Deletions cut 2 bases from V and 3 bases from J, with 18 bases between. As DNA, the CDR3 is TGTGCCACCAGCAGAACTTACAGGGATGGTGGTACAGATACGCAGTATTTT. Protein product: CATSRTYRDGGTDTQYF.

This clonotype appeared once. The chain employs TRBV12-3 or TRBV12-4 and TRBJ2-5; D may be TRBD1 (6 bases). The end of the DNA is better explained by TRBJ2-7, so the J call may be wrong. The CDR3 length is 15 residues. CDR3 sequence reads: CASSLVTGKAYEQYF. As DNA, the CDR3 is TGTGCCAGCAGTTTAGTTACAGGGAAGGCCTACGAGCAGTACTTC.

This clonotype has a count of ten or more. The J gene is TRBJ2-3, the V gene TRBV12-3 or TRBV12-4, with D possibly being TRBD2 (6 bases). The V and J ends lost 5 bases and 4 bases respectively, with 16 bases between them. The CDR3 has 15 amino acids. CDR3 DNA: TGTGCCAGCAGTCTGCGGACTACCAGTGCAGATACGCAGTATTTT. Translated: CASSLRTTSADTQYF.

The rearrangement links TRBV5-5 to TRBJ2-4; possibly TRBD2 for D (5 bases). The germline gives CDR1 SGHKS, CDR2 YYEKEE (reference sequence). V was clipped by 0 bases and J by 13 bases, with 17 bases between them. The CDR3 sequence is 14 residues long. Here the CDR3 reads CASSLELGAREQYF. CDR3 coding DNA: TGTGCCAGCAGCTTGGAACTTGGAGCGAGGGAGCAGTACTTC.

CDR3: CASSASDLSYNEQFF. The CDR3 nucleotides read TGTGCCAGCAGTGCTAGCGACCTCTCCTACAATGAGCAGTTCTTC. The chain employs TRBV6-4 and TRBJ2-1; D is possibly TRBD2 (6 bases). This CDR3 comprises 15 residues. Deletions cut 4 bases from V and 0 bases from J, with 10 bases between. Germline CDR1 and CDR2: MRHNA and SNTAGT.

This CDR3 reads CASSSGQFTGELFF. The CDR3 bases are TGTGCCAGCAGTTCGGGACAATTCACCGGGGAGCTGTTTTTT. The chain uses TRBV6-5 and TRBJ2-2, with TRBD1 as a possible D gene (6 bases). V was shortened by 4 bases and J by 4 bases, with 10 bases between the two germline ends. This CDR3 spans 14 amino acids. The germline V gene has CDR1 MNHEY and CDR2 SVGAGI.

The rearrangement links TRBV12-3 or TRBV12-4 to TRBJ2-3; TRBD1 or TRBD2 may be the D gene (5 bases each). Trimming removed 8 bases from V and 2 bases from J, with 17 bases in between. There are 15 residues in the CDR3. For the CDR3, the DNA is TGTGCCAGCGGAAACCGGGACGGCCTCACAGATACGCAGTATTTT. Residues: CASGNRDGLTDTQYF.

V is TRBV4-1 and J is TRBJ2-2; TRBD1 agrees at 8 bases. The CDR3 loop spans 15 amino acids. CDR1 and CDR2 (germline): MGHRA, YSYEKL. After removal of 0 bases from V and 3 bases from J, the junction contained 0 bases not matched to a gene. As DNA, the CDR3 is TGCGCCAGCAGCCAAGAGGACAGGGACACCGGGGAGCTGTTTTTT. The encoded protein is CASSQEDRDTGELFF.

V and J are TRBV28 and TRBJ2-1, with TRBD2 matching 7 bases. The CDR3 is 14 residues long. V trimming: 10 bases; J trimming: 7 bases; junction bases outside the gene matches: 13. Germline V gene data show CDR1 as MDHEN and CDR2 as SYDVKM. This chain's CDR3 is CATSPAGARNEQFF. In nucleotides, the CDR3 is TGTGCCACTTCGCCTGCGGGAGCAAGGAATGAGCAGTTCTTC. Together with reference TRBV28 and TRBJ2-1, the CDR3 gives the full variable domain: DVKVTQSSRYLVKRTGEKVFLECVQDMDHENMFWYRQDPGLGLRLIYFSYDVKMKEKGDIPEGYSVSREKKERFSLILESASTNQTSMYLCATSPAGARNEQFFGPGTRLTVL.

The gene calls are TRBV20-1 and TRBJ2-7; D assignment may be TRBD1 or TRBD2 (6 bases each). Judging by the DNA end, TRBJ2-5 fits better; the J call may be wrong. The CDR3 covers 14 residues. CDR1 is DFQATT and CDR2 is SNEGSKA in the germline V gene (reference sequence). The CDR3 DNA follows: TGCAGTGCTACGAACTTGAGGGGGGAGGAGACCCAGTACTTC. Protein product: CSATNLRGEETQYF.

The chain joins TRBV29-1 to TRBJ2-1; 7 bases align to TRBD2. The germline V gene has CDR1 SQVTM and CDR2 ANQGSEA. The CDR3 runs 13 residues. Losses at the gene ends were 4 bases for V and 7 bases for J; bases not matched to a gene: 7. CDR3 nucleotide sequence: TGCAGCGTTGTGGGGCTAGCGGAGAATGAGCAGTTCTTC. Residues: CSVVGLAENEQFF.

This chain uses TRBV6-2 or TRBV6-3 with TRBJ2-7, with 11 bases fitting TRBD2. The junction had 12 bases not matched to a gene; V was cut back by 6 bases and J by 2 bases. CDR3 size: 17 residues. Germline V lookup: CDR1 MNHEY, CDR2 SVGEGT. The CDR3 region has the DNA TGTGCCAGCAGCCTACTCAGGCAGGGACTAGCGGCCTACGAGCAGTACTTC. It encodes CASSLLRQGLAAYEQYF.

The V and J genes are TRBV4-1 and TRBJ2-1; 10 positions agree with TRBD2. V lost 2 bases, J lost 3 bases, and 4 bases stayed unmatched. This CDR3 comprises 16 residues. Looked up from germline, CDR1 is MGHRA and CDR2 is YSYEKL. The CDR3 protein is CASSQSGTSDYNEQFF. The CDR3 region has the DNA TGCGCCAGCAGCCAATCCGGGACTAGCGACTACAATGAGCAGTTCTTC.

This clonotype showed up just a few times. The chain carries TRBV5-1 and TRBJ2-3; 13 bases are shared with TRBD2. The germline gives CDR1 SGHRS, CDR2 YFSETQ. V gave up 1 base and J gave up 4 bases; unmatched junction bases: 6. The CDR3 consists of 17 residues. CDR3 loop: CASSLRGLAGNADTQYF. CDR3 nucleotide sequence: TGCGCCAGCAGCTTGAGGGGACTAGCGGGAAACGCAGATACGCAGTATTTT.

There are many counts of this clonotype. The CDR3 DNA reads TGTGCCAGCACCCCCCGAGACAGGGCACAAGAGACCCAGTACTTC. Its translation: CASTPRDRAQETQYF. This chain links TRBV12-3 or TRBV12-4 with TRBJ2-5; 7 nucleotides match TRBD1. The CDR3 is 15 amino acids. V dropped 7 bases and J dropped 2; count of bases not matched to a gene: 10.

This clonotype was detected a few times. The chain links TRBV12-3 or TRBV12-4 to TRBJ1-2; D remains ambiguous. Trimming left V 4 bases short and J 2 bases short, with 11 bases between. The CDR3 spans 14 residues. In DNA, the CDR3 is TGTGCCAGCAGTTATAAGGGCCGAAACTATGGCTACACCTTC. Translated, it gives CASSYKGRNYGYTF.

This clonotype was detected a few times. The chain is built from TRBV20-1 and TRBJ2-7; D unclear. The CDR3 sequence is 13 residues long. Germline V gene sequence: CDR1 DFQATT, CDR2 SNEGSKA (reference sequence). Trimming pared 8 bases from V and 5 bases from J, leaving 19 bases between. DNA of the CDR3: TGCAGTCCAATCGTCGTGAGTAAAGACGAGCAGTACTTC. Translating it yields CSPIVVSKDEQYF.

The V and J genes are TRBV7-8 and TRBJ1-2, with 7 bases aligning to TRBD1. The CDR3 contains 14 residues. Trimming at V came to 3 bases and at J to 3 bases, leaving 4 bases not matched to a gene. Germline CDR1 is SGHVS and CDR2 is FQNEAQ. As DNA, the CDR3 is TGTGCCAGCAGCTTCCGGGACAGATACTATGGCTACACCTTC. It specifies CASSFRDRYYGYTF.

This chain connects TRBV4-1 to TRBJ2-1; 11 nucleotides agree with TRBD2. J was trimmed by 3 bases and V by 1 base; bases with no gene match: 8. In germline, CDR1 is MGHRA, CDR2 YSYEKL. The CDR3 runs 18 residues. The CDR3 reads CASSQGDLAGGLYNEQFF. The DNA for the CDR3 is TGCGCCAGCAGCCAAGGGGACCTAGCGGGAGGACTCTACAATGAGCAGTTCTTC.

The chain joins TRBV20-1 to TRBJ1-3, with unresolved D. The CDR3 has 15 amino acids. Germline assignment: CDR1 DFQATT and CDR2 SNEGSKA (reference sequence). V lost 4 bases to trimming and J lost 0 bases, with 13 bases between them. The CDR3 sequence is CSATRQPPSGNTIYF. The CDR3 region has the DNA TGCAGTGCTACCCGGCAGCCCCCCTCTGGAAACACCATATATTTT.